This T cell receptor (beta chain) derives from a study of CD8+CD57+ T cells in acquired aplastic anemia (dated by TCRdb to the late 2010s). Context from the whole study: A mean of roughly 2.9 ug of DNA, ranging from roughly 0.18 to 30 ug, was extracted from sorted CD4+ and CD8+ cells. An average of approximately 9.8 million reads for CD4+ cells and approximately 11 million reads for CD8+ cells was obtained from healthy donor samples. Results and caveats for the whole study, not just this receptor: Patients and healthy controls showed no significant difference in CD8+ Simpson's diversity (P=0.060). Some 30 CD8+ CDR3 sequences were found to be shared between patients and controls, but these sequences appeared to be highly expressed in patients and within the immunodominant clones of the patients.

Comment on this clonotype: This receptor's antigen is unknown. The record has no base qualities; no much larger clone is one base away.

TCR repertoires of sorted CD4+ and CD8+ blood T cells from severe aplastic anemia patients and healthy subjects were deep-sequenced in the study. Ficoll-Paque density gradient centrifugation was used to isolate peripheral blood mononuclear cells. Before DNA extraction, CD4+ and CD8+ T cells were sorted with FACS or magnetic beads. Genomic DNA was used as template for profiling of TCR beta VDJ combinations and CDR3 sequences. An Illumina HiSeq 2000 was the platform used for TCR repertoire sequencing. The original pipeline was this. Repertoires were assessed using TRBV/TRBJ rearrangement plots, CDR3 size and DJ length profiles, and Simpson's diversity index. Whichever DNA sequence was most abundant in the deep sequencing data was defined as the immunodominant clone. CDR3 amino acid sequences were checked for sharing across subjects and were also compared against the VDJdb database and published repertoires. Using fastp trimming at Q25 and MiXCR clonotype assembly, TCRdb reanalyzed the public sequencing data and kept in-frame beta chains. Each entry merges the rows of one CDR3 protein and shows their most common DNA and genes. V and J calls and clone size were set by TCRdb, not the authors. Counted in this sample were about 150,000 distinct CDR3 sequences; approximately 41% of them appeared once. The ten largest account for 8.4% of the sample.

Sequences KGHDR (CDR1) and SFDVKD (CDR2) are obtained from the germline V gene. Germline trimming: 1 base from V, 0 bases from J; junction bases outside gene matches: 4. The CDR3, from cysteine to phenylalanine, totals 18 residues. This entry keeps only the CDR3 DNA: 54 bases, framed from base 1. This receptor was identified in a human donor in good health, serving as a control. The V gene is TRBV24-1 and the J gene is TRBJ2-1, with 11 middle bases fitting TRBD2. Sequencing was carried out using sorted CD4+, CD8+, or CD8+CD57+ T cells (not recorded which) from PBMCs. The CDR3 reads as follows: CATSDFSSGRCSYNEQFF. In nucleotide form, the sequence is TGTGCCACCAGTGATTTTTCTAGCGGGAGGTGCTCCTACAATGAGCAGTTCTTC.